The rows below give T cell receptor beta chains drawn from one sample of a study of shared clonotypes between healthy human individuals. Some clones are missing from TCRdb's copy, which holds only in-frame ones; the method was immunoSEQ multiplex PCR. The sample has over 2 million clones, 85% to 95% seen once; the top ten hold approximately 0.13%. The source material was naive CD4+ T cells sorted from blood. Receptor source: a man in his late teens or twenties in good health. The conserved cysteine and the conserved F or W are not part of the CDR3 here. The D gene is left open where the match is weak. Rows may omit the clone size; those that give it use once, few, many or a size class.

>TRBV5-1|few|TRBD1
ASSLQGASTDTQY
>TRBV6-1|.|.
ASIETTDTQY
>TRBV19|.|TRBD2
ASSLAGVIGELF
>TRBV9|.|TRBD2
ASSAGGTSSYEQY
>TRBV30|.|.
AWTQAEGSPLH
>TRBV30|once|.
AWSDFYGYT
>TRBV11-1|.|TRBD1
ASSSAGARGRGDTQY
>TRBV6-5|.|TRBD2
ASAQIAGTYEQY
>TRBV6-1|.|.
ASSETAPGGELF
>TRBV27|.|TRBD1
ASSRQQGAYSPLH
>TRBV28|.|.
ASRLPLGHLANYGYT
>TRBV2|.|.
ASKGTMGTEAF
>TRBV27|.|.
ASSLQLQPFEAF
>TRBV2|.|.
ASSGDGAYEQY
>TRBV5-4|.|.
ASSLESSVAQY
>TRBV6-5|.|.
ASSPTGFAEQY
>TRBV28|.|.
ASSPISVVSGYT
>TRBV4-1|.|TRBD2
ASSQDHGTNFNEQF
>TRBV6-1|.|TRBD2
ASSEAAGKS
>TRBV19|.|.
ASSILVAGGVNTEAF
>TRBV6-5|.|.
ASSYSQRGRIH
>TRBV7-9|.|.
ASSLYRGRALVDTEAF
>TRBV2|.|.
ASSGQVGGNQPQH
>TRBV19|.|.
ASRPNRESSSYEQY
>TRBV30|.|.
AWADFNEQF
>TRBV27|.|TRBD2
ASHNTGLGGGEQF
>TRBV6-5|.|.
ASRYSLRGSQF
>TRBV10-3|.|TRBD1
ASRLSGTGLDEQF
>TRBV28|.|.
ASSQGTLSYEQY
>TRBV6-5|.|.
ASSSGGVRGYT
>TRBV6-6|.|.
ASSYAQASNQPQH
>TRBV29-1|.|.
SVELGGHEQY
>TRBV6-4|.|.
ASSDDSSRDGYT
>TRBV10-3|.|.
AISVAGYNEQF
>TRBV7-9|.|TRBD1
ASSQQGMVGETQY
>TRBV10-3|.|TRBD2
AISGAGTSGTVEQF
>TRBV27|.|.
ASSYTISNQPQH
>TRBV2|.|.
ASSAAVGTYEQY
>TRBV19|.|.
ATDSRGANTGELF
>TRBV30|.|.
AWIVGPHEQF
>TRBV11-3|.|.
ASRGTSAH
>TRBV6-1|.|TRBD2
ASSESALAGVYEQY
>TRBV4-3|.|.
ASSQTRQVSGGYT
>TRBV28|.|.
ASTPGGSSYNEQF
>TRBV6-5|.|TRBD1
ASSRGTGGNEQY
>TRBV5-4|.|.
ASSLGVGVETQY
>TRBV7-9|.|TRBD1
ASSSTGGEWGTQY
>TRBV5-6|once|TRBD1
ASSLRSGTGWTQY
>TRBV4-2|.|TRBD1
ASSHGQAVFQETQY
>TRBV9|.|.
ASSGPGLANYGYT